Each of the 10 T cell receptor beta chains below was sequenced from the same sample in a study of control samples from healthy donors and cancer patients. Only in-frame clones appear in the TCRdb table, and some are missing; sequencing was by immunoSEQ multiplex PCR. This table holds roughly 160,000 clones, almost 90% found once. Sequences were obtained from blood. Every receptor here comes from a young woman in good health.

The chain has TRBV2 and TRBJ2-5; D possibly corresponds to TRBD2 (6 bases). This CDR3 is 13 amino acids long. Germline assignment: CDR1 SNHLY and CDR2 FYNNEI. V gave up 8 bases and J gave up 2 bases, with 12 bases separating them. The CDR3 coding sequence is TGTGCCAGCGGGGGGAGAAGGCAAGAGACCCAGTACTTC. It specifies CASGGRRQETQYF.

V usage is TRBV5-1 and J usage is TRBJ2-7, with D tentatively TRBD1 or TRBD2 (6 bases each). Germline values: CDR1 SGHRS, CDR2 YFSETQ. The CDR3 covers 14 residues. V lost 0 bases and J lost 2, with 9 bases in between. CDR3 nucleotide sequence: TGCGCCAGCAGCTTGGAGGGGGGCGCCTACGAGCAGTACTTC. Its protein is CASSLEGGAYEQYF.

The chain carries TRBV5-6 and TRBJ2-7; D is unclear. The V end lost 3 bases, the J end lost 1 base, and 8 bases lay between the germline ends. Germline loops: CDR1 SGHDT, CDR2 YYEEEE. The CDR3 is 13 amino acids. The CDR3 is CASSSMGSYEQYF. CDR3 coding DNA: TGTGCCAGCAGCTCCATGGGTTCCTACGAGCAGTACTTC.

The chain carries TRBV19 and TRBJ1-1, with D unresolved. V was shortened by 3 bases and J by 2 bases, with 16 bases between the two germline ends. Germline CDR1 reads LNHDA; CDR2 reads SQIVND (reference sequence). This CDR3 comprises 16 residues. The CDR3 bases are TGTGCCAGTAGTATTAGTGTAGAAACAGTCAACACTGAAGCTTTCTTT. The encoded protein is CASSISVETVNTEAFF.

The chain employs TRBV6-5 and TRBJ2-7; the D is unclear. Germline CDR1 reads MNHEY; CDR2 reads SVGAGI. V lost 4 bases, J lost 2 bases, and 15 bases lay in between. There are 15 residues in the CDR3. The CDR3 nucleotides are TGTGCCAGCAGTTTCCAACCGACTCCAACCTACGAGCAGTACTTC. It specifies CASSFQPTPTYEQYF.

The chain couples TRBV27 to TRBJ2-4, with 9 bases aligning to TRBD1. Per germline, CDR1 MNHEY and CDR2 SMNVEV (reference sequence). The CDR3 contains 14 residues. Trimming removed 8 bases from V and 1 base from J; junction bases left unmatched: 3. The DNA of the CDR3 is TGTGCCAGCGGACAGGGGTACGCCAAAAACATTCAGTACTTC. Protein product: CASGQGYAKNIQYF.

As to this clone: The sample carries other DNA sequences with the same CDR3. This chain joins TRBV19 and TRBJ1-5, with no clear D. With 5 bases removed from V and 5 bases from J, the gap between germline ends came to 10 bases. The CDR3 is 13 residues long. Germline CDR1 LNHDA, CDR2 SQIVND (reference sequence). As DNA, the CDR3 is TGTGCCAGTAGTGGAGGATTTTATCAGCCCCAGCATTTT. Its translation: CASSGGFYQPQHF.

The chain joins TRBV5-1 to TRBJ1-1; 8 nucleotides match TRBD1. V trimming: 5 bases; J trimming: 1 base; junction bases outside the gene matches: 1. Germline values: CDR1 SGHRS, CDR2 YFSETQ. There are 13 residues in the CDR3. The CDR3 coding sequence is TGCGCCAGCAGGGGGACAGGGAACACTGAAGCTTTCTTT. Translating gives CASRGTGNTEAFF.

This CDR3 reads CAWSVKQETQYF. CDR3 bases: TGTGCCTGGAGTGTAAAACAAGAGACCCAGTACTTC. The rearrangement uses TRBV30 and TRBJ2-5; D gene uncertain. Trimming removed 0 bases from V and 2 bases from J, with 4 bases in between. Germline V gene sequence: CDR1 GTSNPN, CDR2 SVGIG (reference sequence). The CDR3 runs 12 residues.

The CDR3 loop is CASSQVGTKEKLFF. CDR3 DNA sequence: TGTGCCAGCAGCCAAGTAGGGACAAAAGAAAAACTGTTTTTT. This chain connects TRBV3-1 (or the pseudogene TRBV3-2) to TRBJ1-4; weak D call: TRBD1 (6 bases). V gave up 1 base and J gave up 8 bases, with 11 bases separating them. The CDR3 loop spans 14 amino acids. Germline CDR1 is LGHDT and CDR2 is YNNKEL (reference sequence).